These 19 T cell receptor beta chains share one sample of origin, sequenced in a study of OX40 agonist ivuxolimab in advanced cancers. Profiling relied on immunoSEQ multiplex PCR, and the TCRdb table lists in-frame clones only, not all of them. This sample has about 50,000 clones, with 85% found just once. This sample comprised CD4+ or CD8+ T cells sorted from blood, obtained in a trial of the OX40 agonist ivuxolimab. The receptors stem from an adult with an advanced solid tumor such as melanoma, head and neck, liver or kidney cancer.

V usage is TRBV5-1 and J usage is TRBJ2-3, with D unclear. CDR1 is SGHRS and CDR2 is YFSETQ in the germline V gene. CDR3 length: 14 amino acids. Trimming left V 0 bases short and J 2 bases short, with 7 bases between. The CDR3 DNA follows: TGCGCCAGCAGCTTGGCTCAGAACACAGATACGCAGTATTTT. Translation: CASSLAQNTDTQYF.

V and J are TRBV30 and TRBJ1-1; perhaps TRBD1 as D (6 bases). V was clipped by 0 bases and J by 4 bases, with 15 bases between them. Germline values: CDR1 GTSNPN, CDR2 SVGIG (reference sequence). The CDR3 is 15 amino acids. The CDR3 coding sequence is TGTGCCTGGAGTGTACGGACAGCGGGGCCCACTGAAGCTTTCTTT. It encodes CAWSVRTAGPTEAFF. The full variable domain, with the rest looked up from reference TRBV30 and TRBJ1-1, is SQTIHQWPATLVQPVGSPLSLECTVEGTSNPNLYWYRQAAGRGLQLLFYSVGIGQISSEVPQNLSASRPQDRQFILSSKKLLLSDSGFYLCAWSVRTAGPTEAFFGQGTRLTVV.

The V and J genes are TRBV9 and TRBJ2-3; D is unresolved. The CDR3 runs 15 residues. With 0 bases removed from V and 0 bases from J, the gap between germline ends came to 8 bases. The germline gives CDR1 SGDLS, CDR2 YYNGEE. CDR3 sequence reads: CASSVGAPSTDTQYF. DNA for the CDR3: TGTGCCAGCAGCGTAGGGGCGCCTAGCACAGATACGCAGTATTTT.

In DNA, the CDR3 is TGCAGTGCTAGAGGGCGCGACGAGCAGTACTTC. It encodes CSARGRDEQYF. The J gene is TRBJ2-7, the V gene TRBV20-1; D gene ambiguous. There are 11 residues in the CDR3. The germline V and J ends were trimmed by 1 base and 5 bases, with 6 bases remaining between them. Germline lookup yields CDR1 DFQATT and CDR2 SNEGSKA (reference sequence).

The rearrangement uses TRBV6-6 and TRBJ1-3; weak D call: TRBD1 (5 bases). This CDR3 comprises 15 residues. The germline CDR1 and CDR2 sequences are MNHNY and SVGAGI (reference sequence). Trimming removed 6 bases at V and 0 bases at J, with 12 bases between. The CDR3 is CASRQTVSSGNTIYF. In nucleotides, the CDR3 is TGTGCCAGCAGGCAGACAGTCAGCTCTGGAAACACCATATATTTT.

The genes are TRBV6-6 and TRBJ1-2; 9 bases are shared with TRBD1. V lost 7 bases and J lost 5; bases outside the gene matches: 2. This CDR3 has 12 amino acids. Germline values: CDR1 MNHNY, CDR2 SVGAGI (reference sequence). The CDR3 loop is CASTGQGYGYTF. The CDR3 DNA reads TGTGCCAGCACGGGACAGGGATATGGCTACACCTTC.

This sequence joins TRBV5-6 and TRBJ1-2; D may be TRBD1 (6 bases). Germline-derived CDR1 and CDR2 are SGHDT and YYEEEE. Trimming removed 1 base from V and 3 bases from J, with 13 bases in between. The CDR3 totals 15 residues. Here the CDR3 DNA reads TGTGCCAGCAGCTTGTTGCGAGGGGGACACTATGGCTACACCTTC. Translating it yields CASSLLRGGHYGYTF.

The V and J genes are TRBV4-3 and TRBJ2-2; 10 nucleotides match TRBD1. J lost 6 bases, V lost 4 bases, and 5 bases had no gene match. The CDR3 sequence is 15 residues long. Germline assignment: CDR1 LGHNA and CDR2 YSLEER. CDR3 amino acids: CASSPGDRGSGELFF. CDR3 bases: TGCGCCAGCAGCCCCGGGGACAGGGGATCCGGGGAGCTGTTTTTT.

The chain is built from TRBV30 and TRBJ1-5; tentatively, D is TRBD1 (6 bases). The germline CDR1 and CDR2 sequences are GTSNPN and SVGIG (reference sequence). V shed 1 base and J shed 6 bases, with 7 bases lying between them. The CDR3 is 12 amino acids. The CDR3 sequence is CAWSAQGQPQHF. CDR3 sequence (DNA): TGTGCCTGGAGTGCACAGGGTCAGCCCCAGCATTTT.

V usage is TRBV7-2 and J usage is TRBJ2-1, with D tentatively TRBD1 or TRBD2 (5 bases each). Germline assignment: CDR1 SGHTA and CDR2 FQGNSA. V was clipped by 5 bases and J by 0 bases, with 20 bases between them. The CDR3 spans 18 residues. The CDR3 region has the DNA TGTGCCAGCAGCCCCCGTCGTGGATCTGGGGGCTCCTACAATGAGCAGTTCTTC. This sequence encodes CASSPRRGSGGSYNEQFF.

This clone was observed a few times. This rearrangement joins TRBV6-5 to TRBJ1-2; a weak D match, TRBD1 (6 bases). This CDR3 has 15 amino acids. Germline V gene lookup returns CDR1 MNHEY and CDR2 SVGAGI. Trimming stripped 0 bases from V and 4 bases from J, with 12 bases between. CDR3 residues: CASSYSSGGIYGYTF. CDR3 nucleotide sequence: TGTGCCAGCAGTTACTCGAGTGGGGGCATCTATGGCTACACCTTC.

As concerns this clone: Sequence at one end of the junction differs from germline and may be a read error. CDR3 nucleotide sequence: TGTGCCTGGAGTGTAGAGGAGGTTGGGGTCTTT. Its translation is CAWSVEEVGVF. This chain connects TRBV30 to TRBJ1-1; D call uncertain. The germline gives CDR1 GTSNPN, CDR2 SVGIG (reference sequence). This CDR3 has 11 amino acids. Full variable domain (remainder filled in from reference TRBV30 and TRBJ1-1): SQTIHQWPATLVQPVGSPLSLECTVEGTSNPNLYWYRQAAGRGLQLLFYSVGIGQISSEVPQNLSASRPQDRQFILSSKKLLLSDSGFYLCAWSVEEVGVFGQGTRLTVV.

The V gene is TRBV5-1, the J gene TRBJ1-1; weak D call: TRBD1 (5 bases). CDR1 SGHRS and CDR2 YFSETQ come from the germline V gene. The CDR3 is made up of 13 amino acids. The germline V and J ends were trimmed by 4 bases and 4 bases, with 11 bases remaining between them. The CDR3, as DNA: TGCGCCAGCAGCCGCAGGGACGGCACTGAAGCTTTCTTT. Its translation: CASSRRDGTEAFF.

V is TRBV29-1 and J is TRBJ2-3; 8 bases match TRBD2. Germline loops: CDR1 SQVTM, CDR2 ANQGSEA. The trim removed 3 bases at V and 3 bases at J, leaving 11 bases unmatched. The CDR3 is made up of 16 amino acids. CDR3 coding DNA: TGCAGCGTTGAGGGGACTAGAAGGGGTGTAACAGATACGCAGTATTTT. This translates into CSVEGTRRGVTDTQYF.

This clone showed up just once. The rearrangement joins TRBV7-9 to TRBJ2-1; D may be TRBD1 or TRBD2 (5 bases each). V was shortened by 3 bases and J by 7 bases, with 16 bases between the two germline ends. Germline CDR1 SEHNR, CDR2 FQNEAQ (reference sequence). The length of the CDR3 is 15 residues. CDR3 region: CASSFGGGFENEQFF. In nucleotides, the CDR3 is TGTGCCAGCAGCTTCGGTGGGGGATTCGAAAATGAGCAGTTCTTC. Together with reference TRBV7-9 and TRBJ2-1, the CDR3 gives the full variable domain: DTGVSQNPRHKITKRGQNVTFRCDPISEHNRLYWYRQTLGQGPEFLTYFQNEAQLEKSRLLSDRFSAERPKGSFSTLEIQRTEQGDSAMYLCASSFGGGFENEQFFGPGTRLTVL.

This clone was seen once. CDR3 nucleotide sequence: TGTGCCTCGAAGTCGTGGGCGCGCACAGATACGCAGTATTTT. The encoded protein is CASKSWARTDTQYF. The chain carries TRBV19 and TRBJ2-3, with unresolved D. The ends were cut back, 11 bases at V and 1 base at J, with 16 bases in the middle. This CDR3 is built from 14 residues. Germline CDR1 LNHDA, CDR2 SQIVND (reference sequence).

The chain is built from TRBV5-1 and TRBJ2-7; 8 nucleotides align to TRBD2. From germline, CDR1 is SGHRS and CDR2 YFSETQ. V lost 8 bases, J lost 4 bases, and 11 bases stayed unmatched. This CDR3 has 14 amino acids. CDR3 DNA sequence: TGCGCCAGTGCATATTTGGCGGGAGGATACGAGCAGTACTTC. It is translated as CASAYLAGGYEQYF.

CDR3: CASSVLLSGTHGYTF. The CDR3 nucleotides are TGTGCCAGCAGTGTATTACTGTCGGGCACTCATGGCTACACCTTC. The rearrangement joins TRBV2 to TRBJ1-2; D not certain. Germline CDR1 and CDR2: SNHLY and FYNNEI. The V gene lost 4 bases and the J gene lost 6 bases, with 18 bases spanning the gap. CDR3 length: 15 residues. Full variable domain (missing parts from reference TRBV2 and TRBJ1-2): EPEVTQTPSHQVTQMGQEVILRCVPISNHLYFYWYRQILGQKVEFLVSFYNNEISEKSEIFDDQFSVERPDGSNFTLKIRSTKLEDSAMYFCASSVLLSGTHGYTFGSGTRLTVV.

The chain is built from TRBV5-6 and TRBJ2-1; the D is unclear. V dropped 0 bases and J dropped 0 bases, with 4 bases sitting between them. This CDR3 has 14 residues. Looked up from germline, CDR1 is SGHDT and CDR2 is YYEEEE. The CDR3 loop is CASSLVGSYNEQFF. The CDR3 DNA reads TGTGCCAGCAGCTTGGTGGGCTCCTACAATGAGCAGTTCTTC.